The rows below give T cell receptor beta chains drawn from one sample of a study of Graves' ophthalmopathy and Graves' hyperthyroidism. TCRdb processed the multiplex PCR reads anew with MiXCR; each CDR3 protein has one entry. Of about 400,000 distinct CDR3 sequences listed, 20% to 25% are singletons. Sequenced sample: peripheral blood. These receptors were obtained from a woman aged 18-29 years with stable Graves' hyperthyroidism. Both conserved end residues are part of each CDR3. Each record gives: J gene, V gene, clone size, D gene, CDR3 DNA, CDR3 protein. A D gene is named only where the DNA matches it firmly. The size entry is marked missing in some rows and otherwise reads once, few, many or a size class.

>TRBJ2-5|TRBV4-1|-|TRBD2
TGCGCCAGCAGCCGCAAAGCGGGAGCCGAGGAGACCCAGTACTTC
CASSRKAGAEETQYF
>TRBJ2-7|TRBV28|many|TRBD1
TGTGCCACCCGAGACAGGGCCCCCAACCCCCACTACGAGCAGTACTTC
CATRDRAPNPHYEQYF
>TRBJ2-5|TRBV7-3|many|TRBD1
TGTGCCAGCAGCCTACGACAGGGCGGAGAGACCCAGTACTTC
CASSLRQGGETQYF
>TRBJ2-7|TRBV5-6|many|-
TGTGCCAGCAGCTTCCTCCGAGTGGAGCAGTACTTC
CASSFLRVEQYF
>TRBJ1-1|TRBV4-1|-|-
TGCGCCAGCAGAAAAGTGAGGGAGAACACTGAAGCTTTCTTT
CASRKVRENTEAFF
>TRBJ1-5|TRBV12-3/TRBV12-4|many|-
TGTGCCAGCAGCCCAACCCGGTCCAGGACGAGCAATCAGCCCCAGCATTTT
CASSPTRSRTSNQPQHF
>TRBJ1-2|TRBV12-3/TRBV12-4|-|-
TGTGCCAGCAGTTTAGGTCAGAATCAACAAGCTAACTATGGCTACACCTTC
CASSLGQNQQANYGYTF
>TRBJ2-7|TRBV28|-|TRBD1
TGTGCCAGCAGTCGAAATAGGGACAGGGGGCGCAATGAGCAGTACTTC
CASSRNRDRGRNEQYF
>TRBJ1-1|TRBV10-3|many|TRBD1
TGTGCCCCGGGACAGGGGCAAAACACTGAAGCTTTCTTT
CAPGQGQNTEAFF
>TRBJ2-2|TRBV6-1|many|TRBD2
TGTGCCAGCAGTGGGACTAGCGGGAGAGCTAACACCGGGGAGCTGTTTTTT
CASSGTSGRANTGELFF
>TRBJ2-2|TRBV24-1|many|-
TGTGCCACCAGTGATCCAAACACCCTGGGCACCGGGGAGCTGTTTTTT
CATSDPNTLGTGELFF
>TRBJ2-4|TRBV6-2/TRBV6-3|few|-
TGTGCCAGCAGCGGGGGGCCTGAAAACATTAAGTACTTC
CASSGGPENIKYF
>TRBJ1-3|TRBV20-1|many|-
TGCAGTGCTAGAGATTTCTCTGGAAACACCATATATTTT
CSARDFSGNTIYF
>TRBJ1-3|TRBV28|many|-
TGTGCCAGCAGTTTTGGGGGGCCTGGAAACACCATATATTTT
CASSFGGPGNTIYF
>TRBJ2-7|TRBV7-2|many|-
TGTGCCAGCAGCTCAAAACACGTCTCCTACGAGCAGTACTTC
CASSSKHVSYEQYF
>TRBJ1-1|TRBV27|-|TRBD1
TGTGCCAGCAGTTCCGACAGGGGGCTTGGGACTGAAGCTTTCTTT
CASSSDRGLGTEAFF
>TRBJ2-5|TRBV3-1|-|TRBD2
TGTGCCAGCAGCCAAGATGACGGGGGGGCCGTGGAGACCCAGTACTTC
CASSQDDGGAVETQYF
>TRBJ1-2|TRBV6-5|many|-
TGTGCCAGCAGTTCCACCTGGACCAACTATGGCTACACCTTC
CASSSTWTNYGYTF
>TRBJ2-7|TRBV6-5|many|-
TGTGCCAGCAGGCCTACAGCAAACTACGAGCAGTACTTC
CASRPTANYEQYF
>TRBJ2-6|TRBV9|-|-
TGTGCCAGCAGCGGAGGGGGGCGCGGGGCCAACGTCCTGACTTTC
CASSGGGRGANVLTF
>TRBJ2-5|TRBV7-2|many|-
TGTGCCAGCAGCTTAGGGGGAACTGCTCTCCTCCTAGAGACCCAGTACTTC
CASSLGGTALLLETQYF
>TRBJ2-7|TRBV11-2|many|-
TGTGCCAGCAGCTTGTACCGGGACGGCTCCTACGAGCAGTACTTC
CASSLYRDGSYEQYF